These 11 T cell receptor beta chains originate from one sample sequenced in a study of blood T cell repertoires in COVID-19. Assay: immunoSEQ multiplex PCR; the TCRdb copy retains only in-frame clones and omits some. The sample yields about 140,000 clones, just over 85% seen once. The sequencing sample was made of peripheral blood. Every receptor here comes from an older woman with acute or convalescent COVID-19.

The CDR3 loop is CASSPTSGGVGELFF. The DNA of the CDR3 is TGTGCCAGCAGCCCGACTAGCGGGGGGGTCGGGGAGCTGTTTTTT. The V call is TRBV2, the J call TRBJ2-2; 14 nucleotides match TRBD2. Germline loops: CDR1 SNHLY, CDR2 FYNNEI. V dropped 6 bases and J dropped 7; count of bases not matched to a gene: 4. The CDR3 sequence is 15 residues long.

The rearrangement links TRBV11-2 to TRBJ1-6; D not certain. There are 12 residues in the CDR3. The V gene lost 3 bases and the J gene lost 7 bases, with 4 bases spanning the gap. CDR1 is SGHAT, CDR2 FQNNGV, per germline. The CDR3 coding sequence is TGTGCCAGCAGCTTGCGCAATTCACCCCTCCACTTT. Translating it yields CASSLRNSPLHF.

In this sample, this clone turned up once. The chain couples TRBV30 to TRBJ2-3, with 8 bases identical to TRBD2. V lost 8 bases and J lost 6; bases outside the gene matches: 10. The CDR3 totals 13 residues. Looked up from germline, CDR1 is GTSNPN and CDR2 is SVGIG (reference sequence). The CDR3: CAGNPGGADTQYF. CDR3 coding DNA: TGTGCCGGTAACCCCGGGGGGGCGGATACGCAGTATTTT.

This clone was counted a single time. J is TRBJ2-2 and V is TRBV4-1; 8 bases fit TRBD1. The germline V gene has CDR1 MGHRA and CDR2 YSYEKL. Germline trimming cut 1 base from V and 4 bases from J; bases unmatched to any gene: 14. The CDR3 is 19 amino acids. The CDR3 coding sequence is TGCGCCAGCAGCCAAGGCCAAAGATCGACAGGGGTGAGCACCGGGGAGCTGTTTTTT. Translating gives CASSQGQRSTGVSTGELFF.

The J gene is TRBJ2-1, the V gene TRBV11-2; 7 positions match TRBD2. CDR1 is SGHAT and CDR2 is FQNNGV in the germline V gene. The CDR3 runs 18 residues. After removal of 5 bases from V and 0 bases from J, the junction contained 13 bases not matched to a gene. CDR3 coding DNA: TGTGCCAGCAGCCCCCGCGCGAGCGGGGTTAGCTCCTACAATGAGCAGTTCTTC. It codes for CASSPRASGVSSYNEQFF.

Only one count was recorded for this clone. This chain links TRBV4-1 with TRBJ2-5, with TRBD2 matching 9 bases. From germline, CDR1 is MGHRA and CDR2 YSYEKL. The CDR3 is 16 residues long. V lost 4 bases, J lost 1 base, and 7 bases stayed unmatched. CDR3 bases: TGCGCCAGCAGCCGGAATAGCGGGGGAATCCAAGAGACCCAGTACTTC. Protein sequence: CASSRNSGGIQETQYF.

This clone was observed once. The chain's CDR3 is CASSLEIGGWEQYF. DNA of the CDR3: TGCGCCAGCAGCTTGGAGATAGGGGGCTGGGAGCAGTACTTC. This chain links TRBV5-1 with TRBJ2-7; the match to TRBD1 covers 7 bases. With V trimmed by 0 bases and J by 7 bases, 7 bases remained unmatched. This CDR3 region has 14 residues. CDR1 is SGHRS, CDR2 YFSETQ, per germline.

This clone has just one count. The chain uses TRBV6-5 and TRBJ2-5; 10 nucleotides align to TRBD1. V shed 6 bases, J shed 5 bases, and the junction held 6 bases outside the gene matches. The length of the CDR3 is 14 residues. The germline V gene encodes CDR1 MNHEY and CDR2 SVGAGI. In nucleotides, the CDR3 is TGTGCCAGCAGCCGGGACAGGGGCGGGGAGACCCAGTACTTC. Residues: CASSRDRGGETQYF.

This chain uses TRBV6-5 with TRBJ1-1; D perhaps matches TRBD1 (5 bases). CDR3 length equals 15 residues. Trimming took off 0 bases at V and 4 bases at J, with 12 bases between the two ends. Germline assignment: CDR1 MNHEY and CDR2 SVGAGI. The chain's CDR3 is CASSYSPTGGTEAFF. CDR3 sequence (DNA): TGTGCCAGCAGTTACTCGCCTACAGGTGGCACTGAAGCTTTCTTT.

V usage is TRBV5-1 and J usage is TRBJ2-3, with 10 bases fitting TRBD2. Trimming took 2 bases from V and 1 from J; bases not matched to a gene: 4. Germline V gene lookup returns CDR1 SGHRS and CDR2 YFSETQ. CDR3 length: 16 residues. CDR3 residues: CASSFSLAGGTDTQYF. In DNA form, the CDR3 reads TGCGCCAGCAGCTTCTCTCTAGCGGGGGGCACAGATACGCAGTATTTT.

This rearrangement joins TRBV6-5 to TRBJ1-2; no clear D. The CDR3 covers 16 residues. Germline assignment: CDR1 MNHEY and CDR2 SVGAGI. The V gene lost 0 bases and the J gene lost 4 bases, with 15 bases spanning the gap. This CDR3 reads CASSYSGGSGGYGYTF. CDR3 nucleotides: TGTGCCAGCAGTTACTCGGGCGGAAGTGGAGGCTATGGCTACACCTTC.